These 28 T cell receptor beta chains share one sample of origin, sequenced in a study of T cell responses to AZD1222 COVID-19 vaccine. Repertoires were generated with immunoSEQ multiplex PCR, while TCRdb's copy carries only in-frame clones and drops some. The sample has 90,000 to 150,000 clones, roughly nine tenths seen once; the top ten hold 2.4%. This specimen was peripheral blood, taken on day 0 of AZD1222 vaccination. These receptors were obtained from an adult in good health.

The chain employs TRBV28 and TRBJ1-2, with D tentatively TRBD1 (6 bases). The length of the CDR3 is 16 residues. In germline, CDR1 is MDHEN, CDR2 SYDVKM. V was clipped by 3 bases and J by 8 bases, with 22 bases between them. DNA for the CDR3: TGTGCCAGCAGTTTCCTGGGGGCAGGGTCGTCGCGGGGCTACACCTTC. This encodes CASSFLGAGSSRGYTF.

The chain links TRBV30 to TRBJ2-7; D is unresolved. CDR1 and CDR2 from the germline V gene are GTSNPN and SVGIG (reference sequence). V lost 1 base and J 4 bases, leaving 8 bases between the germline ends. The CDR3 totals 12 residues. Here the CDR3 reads CAWSDGVYEQYF. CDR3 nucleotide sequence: TGTGCCTGGAGTGATGGGGTATACGAGCAGTACTTC.

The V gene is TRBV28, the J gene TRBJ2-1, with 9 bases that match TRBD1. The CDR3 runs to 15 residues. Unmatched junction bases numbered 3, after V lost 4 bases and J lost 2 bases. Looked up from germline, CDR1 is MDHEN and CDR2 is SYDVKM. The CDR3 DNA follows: TGTGCCAGCAGTTCGACAGGGGGGGCCTACAATGAGCAGTTCTTC. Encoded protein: CASSSTGGAYNEQFF.

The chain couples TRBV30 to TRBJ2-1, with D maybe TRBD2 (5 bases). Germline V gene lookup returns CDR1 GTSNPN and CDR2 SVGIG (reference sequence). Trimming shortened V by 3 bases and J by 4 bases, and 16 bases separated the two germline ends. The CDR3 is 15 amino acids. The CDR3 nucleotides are TGTGCCTGGAGCAGCGGCCGTGGGGAATACAATGAGCAGTTCTTC. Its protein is CAWSSGRGEYNEQFF.

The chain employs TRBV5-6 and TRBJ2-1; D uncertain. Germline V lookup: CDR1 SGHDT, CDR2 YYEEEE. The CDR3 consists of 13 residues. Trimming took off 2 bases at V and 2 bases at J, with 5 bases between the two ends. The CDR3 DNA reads TGTGCCAGCAGCTTCCGAACCTACAATGAGCAGTTCTTC. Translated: CASSFRTYNEQFF.

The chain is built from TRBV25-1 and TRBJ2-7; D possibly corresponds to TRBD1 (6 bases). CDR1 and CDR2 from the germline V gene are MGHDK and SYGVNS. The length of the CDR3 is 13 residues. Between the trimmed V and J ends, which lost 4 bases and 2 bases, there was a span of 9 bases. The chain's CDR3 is CASSVTGTYEQYF. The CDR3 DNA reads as TGTGCCAGCAGTGTCACAGGGACCTACGAGCAGTACTTC.

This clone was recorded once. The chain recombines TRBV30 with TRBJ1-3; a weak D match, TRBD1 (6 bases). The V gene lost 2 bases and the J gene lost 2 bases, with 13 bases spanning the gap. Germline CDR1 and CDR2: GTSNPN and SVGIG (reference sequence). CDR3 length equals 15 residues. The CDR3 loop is CAWSSTGITGNTIYF. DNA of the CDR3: TGTGCCTGGAGTTCAACAGGGATTACTGGAAACACCATATATTTT.

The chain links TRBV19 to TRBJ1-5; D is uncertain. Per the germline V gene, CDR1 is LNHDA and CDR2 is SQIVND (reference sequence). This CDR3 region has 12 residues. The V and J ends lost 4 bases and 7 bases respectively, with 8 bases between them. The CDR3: CASSNGQQPQHF. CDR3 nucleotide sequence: TGTGCCAGTAGTAATGGGCAGCAGCCCCAGCATTTT.

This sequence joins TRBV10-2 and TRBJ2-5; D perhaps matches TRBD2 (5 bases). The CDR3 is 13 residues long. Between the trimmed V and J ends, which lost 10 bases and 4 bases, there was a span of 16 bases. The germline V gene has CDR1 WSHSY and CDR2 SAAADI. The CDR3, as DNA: TGCGCCACCAGCGGCGTCTATGGAGAGACCCAGTACTTC. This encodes CATSGVYGETQYF.

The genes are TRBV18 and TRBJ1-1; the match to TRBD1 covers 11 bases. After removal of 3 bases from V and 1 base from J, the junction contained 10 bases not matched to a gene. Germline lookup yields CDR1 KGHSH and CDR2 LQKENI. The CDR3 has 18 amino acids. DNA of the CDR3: TGTGCCAGCTCACCCCAGGGACAGGGGGTTCCCCAGAACACTGAAGCTTTCTTT. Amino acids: CASSPQGQGVPQNTEAFF.

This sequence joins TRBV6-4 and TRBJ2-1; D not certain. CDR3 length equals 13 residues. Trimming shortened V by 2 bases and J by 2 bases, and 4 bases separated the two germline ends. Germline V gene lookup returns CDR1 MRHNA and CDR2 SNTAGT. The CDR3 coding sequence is TGTGCCAGCAGTGACGGCCCCTACAATGAGCAGTTCTTC. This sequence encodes CASSDGPYNEQFF.

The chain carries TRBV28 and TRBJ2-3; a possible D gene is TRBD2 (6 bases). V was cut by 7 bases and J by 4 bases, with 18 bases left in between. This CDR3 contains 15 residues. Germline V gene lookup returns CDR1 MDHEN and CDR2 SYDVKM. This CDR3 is CASTRAGWGADTQYF. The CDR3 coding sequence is TGTGCCAGCACCAGGGCGGGGTGGGGCGCAGATACGCAGTATTTT.

The CDR3 protein is CASSSRQGRATEAFF. In DNA form, the CDR3 reads TGTGCCAGCAGCTCTAGACAGGGAAGAGCCACTGAAGCTTTCTTT. V usage is TRBV7-2 and J usage is TRBJ1-1, with TRBD1 matching 7 bases. V trimming: 4 bases; J trimming: 4 bases; junction bases outside the gene matches: 9. The length of the CDR3 is 15 residues. Germline-derived CDR1 and CDR2 are SGHTA and FQGNSA.

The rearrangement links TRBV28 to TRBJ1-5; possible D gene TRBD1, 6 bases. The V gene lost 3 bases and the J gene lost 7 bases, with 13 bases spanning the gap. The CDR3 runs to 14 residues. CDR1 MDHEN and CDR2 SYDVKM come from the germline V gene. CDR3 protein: CASSLMGGWQPQHF. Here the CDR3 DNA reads TGTGCCAGCAGTTTGATGGGGGGCTGGCAGCCCCAGCATTTT.

The CDR3 here is CASSYLSGTGGERTEAFF. Here the CDR3 DNA reads TGTGCCAGCAGCTACTTATCCGGGACAGGGGGGGAGCGCACTGAAGCTTTCTTT. The chain has TRBV2 and TRBJ1-1, with 11 bases fitting TRBD1. Germline-derived CDR1 and CDR2 are SNHLY and FYNNEI. The trim removed 6 bases at V and 4 bases at J, leaving 16 bases unmatched. The CDR3 contains 18 residues.

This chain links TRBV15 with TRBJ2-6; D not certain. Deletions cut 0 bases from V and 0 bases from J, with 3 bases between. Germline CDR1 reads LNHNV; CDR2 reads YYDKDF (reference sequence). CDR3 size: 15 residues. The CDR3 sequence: CATSRDPSGANVLTF. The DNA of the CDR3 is TGTGCCACCAGCAGAGATCCCTCTGGGGCCAACGTCCTGACTTTC.

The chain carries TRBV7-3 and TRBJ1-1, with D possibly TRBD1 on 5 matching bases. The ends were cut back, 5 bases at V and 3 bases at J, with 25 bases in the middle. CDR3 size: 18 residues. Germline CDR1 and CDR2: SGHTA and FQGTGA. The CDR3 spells CASSPNLRDYTRDTEAFF. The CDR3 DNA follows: TGTGCCAGCAGCCCGAACCTCCGGGACTACACGAGGGACACTGAAGCTTTCTTT.

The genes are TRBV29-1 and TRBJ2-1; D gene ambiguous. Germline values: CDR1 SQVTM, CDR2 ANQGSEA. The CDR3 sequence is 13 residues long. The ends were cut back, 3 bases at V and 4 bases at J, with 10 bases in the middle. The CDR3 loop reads CSVEGSDYNEQFF. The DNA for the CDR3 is TGCAGCGTTGAGGGGTCCGATTACAATGAGCAGTTCTTC.

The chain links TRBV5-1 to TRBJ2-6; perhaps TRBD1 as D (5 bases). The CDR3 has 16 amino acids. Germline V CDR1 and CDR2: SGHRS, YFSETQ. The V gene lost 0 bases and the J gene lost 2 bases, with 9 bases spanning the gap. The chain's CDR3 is CASSLEGRAGANVLTF. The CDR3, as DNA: TGCGCCAGCAGCTTGGAGGGCAGGGCTGGGGCCAACGTCCTGACTTTC.

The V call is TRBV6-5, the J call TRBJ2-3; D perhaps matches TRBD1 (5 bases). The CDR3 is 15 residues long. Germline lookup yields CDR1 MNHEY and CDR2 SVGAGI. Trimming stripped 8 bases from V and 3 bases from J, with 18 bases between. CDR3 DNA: TGTGCCAGCCTCGGTGGCTCGAGGACAACAGATACGCAGTATTTT. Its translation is CASLGGSRTTDTQYF.

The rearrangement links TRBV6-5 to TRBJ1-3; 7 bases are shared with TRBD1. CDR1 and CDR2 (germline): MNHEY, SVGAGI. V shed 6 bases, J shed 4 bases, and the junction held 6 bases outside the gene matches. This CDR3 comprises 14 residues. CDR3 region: CASSYRGTGNTIYF. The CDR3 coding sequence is TGTGCCAGCAGCTACAGGGGAACCGGAAACACCATATATTTT.

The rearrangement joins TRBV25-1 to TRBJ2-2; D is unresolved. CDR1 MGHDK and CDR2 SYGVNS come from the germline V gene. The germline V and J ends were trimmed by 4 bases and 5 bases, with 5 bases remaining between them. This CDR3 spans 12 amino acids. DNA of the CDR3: TGTGCCAGCAGTGGGAGTACCGGGGAGCTGTTTTTT. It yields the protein CASSGSTGELFF.

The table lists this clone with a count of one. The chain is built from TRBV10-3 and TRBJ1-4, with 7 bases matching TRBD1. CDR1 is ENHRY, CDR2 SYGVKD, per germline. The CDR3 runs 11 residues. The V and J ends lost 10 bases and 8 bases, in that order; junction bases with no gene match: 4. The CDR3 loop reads CATQGGEKLFF. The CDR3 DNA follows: TGTGCCACCCAAGGGGGCGAAAAACTGTTTTTT.

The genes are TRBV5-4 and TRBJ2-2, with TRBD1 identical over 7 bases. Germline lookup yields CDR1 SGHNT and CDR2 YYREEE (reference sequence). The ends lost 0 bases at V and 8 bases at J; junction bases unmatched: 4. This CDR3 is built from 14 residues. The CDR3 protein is CASSLGGGGGELFF. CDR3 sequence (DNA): TGTGCCAGCAGCTTGGGAGGGGGCGGAGGGGAGCTGTTTTTT.

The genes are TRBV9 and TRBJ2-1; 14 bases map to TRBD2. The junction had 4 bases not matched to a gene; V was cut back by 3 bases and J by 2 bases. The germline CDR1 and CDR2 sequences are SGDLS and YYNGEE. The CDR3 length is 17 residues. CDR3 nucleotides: TGTGCCAGCAGCGCTGGGACTAGCGGGGGCCCCTACAATGAGCAGTTCTTC. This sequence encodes CASSAGTSGGPYNEQFF. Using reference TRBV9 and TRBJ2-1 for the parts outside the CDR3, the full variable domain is DSGVTQTPKHLITATGQRVTLRCSPRSGDLSVYWYQQSLDQGLQFLIQYYNGEERAKGNILERFSAQQFPDLHSELNLSSLELGDSALYFCASSAGTSGGPYNEQFFGPGTRLTVL.

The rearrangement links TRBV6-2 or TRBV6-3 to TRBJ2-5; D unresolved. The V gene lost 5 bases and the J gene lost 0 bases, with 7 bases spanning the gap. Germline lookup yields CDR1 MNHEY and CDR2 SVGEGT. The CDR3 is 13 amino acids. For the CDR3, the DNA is TGTGCCAGCAGTCTACAGTACCAAGAGACCCAGTACTTC. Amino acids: CASSLQYQETQYF.

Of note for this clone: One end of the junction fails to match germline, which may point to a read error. The CDR3 region is CASRTRTGATEAFF. In nucleotides, the CDR3 is TGTGCCAGCAGAACTAGGACAGGCGCCACTGAGGCTTTCTTT. The genes are TRBV2 and TRBJ1-1; 7 nucleotides line up with TRBD1. Germline V gene lookup returns CDR1 SNHLY and CDR2 FYNNEI. The CDR3 runs to 14 residues.

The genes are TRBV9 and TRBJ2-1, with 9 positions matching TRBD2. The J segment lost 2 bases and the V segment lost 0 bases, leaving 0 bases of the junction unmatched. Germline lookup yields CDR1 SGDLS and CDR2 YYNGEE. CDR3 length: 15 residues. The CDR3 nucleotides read TGTGCCAGCAGCGTAGGACTAGCGGCCTACAATGAGCAGTTCTTC. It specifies CASSVGLAAYNEQFF.